Listed here are 15 T cell receptor beta chains from one sample, sequenced in a study of shared clonotypes between healthy human individuals. The repertoire was sequenced with immunoSEQ multiplex PCR; TCRdb's copy has only in-frame clones and lacks some. The sample includes fewer than 3 million clones, roughly 92% of them seen just once. Sequenced material: naive CD4+ T cells from PBMCs. Subset: CD45RA+ positively selected. The receptors derive from a man aged 18 to 30 in good health. Some clones in this sample may be carry-over from other donors' samples.

For this clone: Within the sample, other DNA sequences also encode this same CDR3. V and J are TRBV6-5 and TRBJ1-2, with 10 nucleotides matching TRBD1. Germline lookup yields CDR1 MNHEY and CDR2 SVGAGI. V lost 4 bases to trimming and J lost 7 bases; unmatched junction nucleotides: 3. The CDR3 consists of 13 residues. CDR3 region: CASSSGQGGGYTF. The DNA of the CDR3 is TGTGCCAGCAGTTCTGGACAGGGGGGTGGCTACACCTTC.

This chain joins TRBV28 and TRBJ2-7; 10 bases map to TRBD2. The V segment lost 5 bases and the J segment 2 bases; nucleotides outside the gene matches: 15. CDR1 and CDR2 from the germline V gene are MDHEN and SYDVKM. This CDR3 has 18 amino acids. The CDR3 bases are TGTGCCAGCAGTCCCCTCCGCCGACTAGCGGGCTTCGCCTACGAGCAGTACTTC. It codes for CASSPLRRLAGFAYEQYF.

This clone came up once. The chain recombines TRBV7-2 with TRBJ2-3; 10 bases are shared with TRBD2. Losses at the gene ends were 7 bases for V and 0 bases for J; bases not matched to a gene: 4. This CDR3 region has 15 residues. The germline gives CDR1 SGHTA, CDR2 FQGNSA. The CDR3 bases are TGTGCCAGCACCCTGACTAGCGGGAGCACAGATACGCAGTATTTT. It is translated as CASTLTSGSTDTQYF.

The rearrangement uses TRBV27 and TRBJ2-7; 11 bases are a match to TRBD2. The CDR3 extends over 14 amino acids. Germline V gene lookup returns CDR1 MNHEY and CDR2 SMNVEV (reference sequence). The ends lost 5 bases at V and 3 bases at J; junction bases unmatched: 3. The CDR3 DNA is TGTGCCAGCAGTACTAGCGGGAGTATCTACGAGCAGTACTTC. It encodes CASSTSGSIYEQYF.

This rearrangement joins TRBV7-9 to TRBJ1-4; TRBD1 might be the D (6 bases). This CDR3 is built from 15 residues. V was cut by 2 bases and J by 7 bases, with 14 bases left in between. Germline V lookup: CDR1 SEHNR, CDR2 FQNEAQ (reference sequence). CDR3 sequence: CASSLLQGEGEKLFF. The CDR3 nucleotides are TGTGCCAGCAGCTTATTACAGGGAGAAGGTGAAAAACTGTTTTTT.

This clone was detected only once. The V gene is TRBV14, the J gene TRBJ2-1; D call uncertain. This CDR3 region has 16 residues. V lost 4 bases and J lost 0, with 13 bases in between. Germline V gives CDR1 SGHDN, CDR2 FVKESK. The chain's CDR3 is CASSRLGSSSYNEQFF. CDR3 DNA: TGTGCCAGCAGCCGCTTGGGCTCAAGCTCCTACAATGAGCAGTTCTTC.

This rearrangement joins TRBV28 to TRBJ1-6; 9 bases are a match to TRBD1. The CDR3 length is 15 residues. The germline V gene has CDR1 MDHEN and CDR2 SYDVKM. V dropped 2 bases and J dropped 8; count of bases not matched to a gene: 4. Here the CDR3 DNA reads TGTGCCAGCAGTTTACTGGGACAGGGATATTCACCCCTCCACTTT. Protein product: CASSLLGQGYSPLHF.

CDR3 sequence: CASSSRQGGNYEKLFF. The CDR3 DNA reads as TGTGCCAGCAGCTCAAGACAGGGCGGGAACTATGAAAAACTGTTTTTT. The rearrangement joins TRBV28 to TRBJ1-4, with 7 positions matching TRBD1. The CDR3 runs 16 residues. With 6 bases clipped from V and 6 bases from J, the junction kept 13 bases outside the gene matches. Germline loops: CDR1 MDHEN, CDR2 SYDVKM.

The V and J genes are TRBV7-8 and TRBJ1-2; a possible D gene is TRBD1 (5 bases). Germline V gives CDR1 SGHVS, CDR2 FQNEAQ. The CDR3 consists of 14 residues. V dropped 0 bases and J dropped 2 bases, with 7 bases sitting between them. As DNA, the CDR3 is TGTGCCAGCAGCTTAGCAGGGGAGAACTATGGCTACACCTTC. This gives the protein CASSLAGENYGYTF.

V gene TRBV9 combines with J gene TRBJ2-5, with TRBD2 identical over 12 bases. The CDR3 extends over 17 amino acids. CDR1 is SGDLS and CDR2 is YYNGEE in the germline V gene. J was trimmed by 4 bases and V by 0 bases; bases with no gene match: 7. The chain's CDR3 is CASSVGNLAGGRETQYF. The CDR3 coding sequence is TGTGCCAGCAGCGTAGGGAACCTAGCGGGAGGGCGAGAGACCCAGTACTTC. The complete variable domain, with remaining parts taken from reference TRBV9 and TRBJ2-5, reads DSGVTQTPKHLITATGQRVTLRCSPRSGDLSVYWYQQSLDQGLQFLIQYYNGEERAKGNILERFSAQQFPDLHSELNLSSLELGDSALYFCASSVGNLAGGRETQYFGPGTRLLVL.

V is TRBV5-1 and J is TRBJ2-7; 8 nucleotides line up with TRBD1. Germline lookup yields CDR1 SGHRS and CDR2 YFSETQ. There are 15 residues in the CDR3. Losses at the gene ends were 4 bases for V and 1 base for J; bases not matched to a gene: 7. The CDR3 sequence: CASSPGTGNSYEQYF. CDR3 bases: TGCGCCAGCAGCCCGGGGACAGGAAATTCCTACGAGCAGTACTTC.

The chain couples TRBV2 to TRBJ1-1, with D perhaps matching TRBD1 (5 bases). The CDR3 length is 13 residues. Germline values: CDR1 SNHLY, CDR2 FYNNEI. The V end was cut by 5 bases, the J end by 1 base, with 8 bases between. DNA for the CDR3: TGTGCCAGCAGTCAGGGCACGAACACTGAAGCTTTCTTT. Translation: CASSQGTNTEAFF.

The chain links TRBV28 to TRBJ2-2; perhaps D is TRBD1 or TRBD2 (5 bases each). V dropped 4 bases and J dropped 5 bases, with 11 bases sitting between them. CDR3 size: 14 residues. Per the germline V gene, CDR1 is MDHEN and CDR2 is SYDVKM. The CDR3 protein is CASSSGTWTGELFF. The CDR3, as DNA: TGTGCCAGCAGTTCAGGGACGTGGACCGGGGAGCTGTTTTTT.

The gene calls are TRBV28 and TRBJ2-7; maybe TRBD1 (5 bases). Trimming pared 5 bases from V and 2 bases from J, leaving 16 bases between. The germline gives CDR1 MDHEN, CDR2 SYDVKM. This CDR3 is built from 15 residues. CDR3 protein: CASSPPGRRPYEQYF. The DNA for the CDR3 is TGTGCCAGCAGTCCCCCAGGGCGGCGACCCTACGAGCAGTACTTC.

The rearrangement links TRBV6-6 to TRBJ2-1; 8 bases match TRBD1. J gave up 4 bases and V 2 bases, and 4 bases lay outside the gene matches. CDR3 length: 15 amino acids. Germline CDR1 reads MNHNY; CDR2 reads SVGAGI (reference sequence). CDR3 DNA sequence: TGTGCCAGCAGTTACGTCAGGGGGCTATACAATGAGCAGTTCTTC. Protein product: CASSYVRGLYNEQFF.